The 5 T cell receptor beta chains below were found in one sample sequenced in a study of T-cell reconstitution after alpha-beta-depleted transplantation in children. Preparing the TCRbeta library involved the use of unique molecular identifiers. Via MiXCR, TCRdb re-called the PCR reads, giving one row per CDR3 protein. Of over 300,000 distinct CDR3 sequences in the sample, about 9.3% were seen once. The source material was PBMCs from the stem cell graft donor, sampled from the stem cell graft. The receptor source for this set is a human donor who donated a stem cell graft to a child with acute lymphoblastic leukemia.

V is TRBV20-1 and J is TRBJ2-5; 7 bases fit TRBD2. J was trimmed by 2 bases and V by 1 base; bases with no gene match: 4. Germline loops: CDR1 DFQATT, CDR2 SNEGSKA (reference sequence). CDR3 length: 14 residues. The CDR3 is CSARVPAGQETQYF. The CDR3 DNA sequence: TGCAGTGCTAGAGTTCCAGCGGGACAAGAGACCCAGTACTTC.

This chain uses TRBV18 with TRBJ1-5; D remains unclear. The V and J ends lost 6 bases and 4 bases respectively, with 16 bases between them. Per the germline V gene, CDR1 is KGHSH and CDR2 is LQKENI. The CDR3 is 15 amino acids. CDR3 sequence: CASSPNRATNQPQHF. CDR3 bases: TGTGCCAGCTCGCCTAACCGGGCAACTAATCAGCCCCAGCATTTT.

This clonotype is labeled medium-sized. V is TRBV27 and J is TRBJ2-1; D uncertain. The V gene's germline CDR1 is MNHEY and CDR2 SMNVEV (reference sequence). Trimming took 6 bases from V and 6 from J, leaving 18 bases between them. The CDR3 is 15 residues long. The CDR3 loop is CASSRVIQDPNEQFF. The CDR3 DNA follows: TGTGCCAGCAGCCGGGTGATCCAGGACCCCAATGAGCAGTTCTTC.

Many counts were recorded for this clonotype. This chain links TRBV7-6 with TRBJ1-4; 7 nucleotides align to TRBD1. The germline V gene has CDR1 SGHVS and CDR2 FNYEAQ. The V and J ends lost 1 base and 3 bases, in that order; junction bases with no gene match: 2. This CDR3 has 15 amino acids. For the CDR3, the DNA is TGTGCCAGCAGCTTAGAGGGACAGCCTAATGAAAAACTGTTTTTT. Protein sequence: CASSLEGQPNEKLFF. Filled out from reference TRBV7-6 and TRBJ1-4, the complete variable domain reads GAGVSQSPRYKVTKRGQDVALRCDPISGHVSLYWYRQALGQGPEFLTYFNYEAQQDKSGLPNDRFSAERPEGSISTLTIQRTEQRDSAMYRCASSLEGQPNEKLFFGSGTQLSVL.

A few counts support this clonotype. J is TRBJ2-7 and V is TRBV4-1, with 8 bases fitting TRBD1. Germline values: CDR1 MGHRA, CDR2 YSYEKL. Unmatched junction bases numbered 9, after V lost 4 bases and J lost 7 bases. This CDR3 has 14 residues. The CDR3 DNA reads TGCGCCAGCAGCCCAACTGGACAGGGCCGGGAGCAGTACTTC. It codes for CASSPTGQGREQYF.